The rows below give T cell receptor beta chains drawn from one sample of a study of regulatory T cells in long-lasting Graves disease. TCRdb analysed the multiplex PCR reads with MiXCR anew, one entry per CDR3 protein. The sample includes around 500,000 distinct CDR3 sequences, around 12% of them seen just once. The same sample was also studied in work on T cells in Graves' hyperthyroidism and ophthalmopathy.

The specimen was peripheral blood mononuclear cells (PBMCs), collected at new diagnosis, from a patient treated with antithyroid drugs. The origin of the receptors is a woman in her twenties or thirties with Graves disease. The CDR3 runs from the conserved cysteine through the conserved F or W. The D gene is left open where the match is weak. Part of the rows lack a size; the others show once, few, many or a class for expanded clones.

J gene: TRBJ2-7
clone size: -
D gene: TRBD1
V gene: TRBV7-8
CDR3 protein: CASSLRPMDRDHEQYF
CDR3 DNA: TGTGCCAGCAGCTTAAGGCCTATGGACAGGGACCACGAGCAGTACTTC

J gene: TRBJ2-1
clone size: many
D gene: TRBD1
V gene: TRBV27
CDR3 protein: CASSFPGQHNEQFF
CDR3 DNA: TGTGCCAGCAGTTTCCCGGGACAGCACAATGAGCAGTTCTTC

J gene: TRBJ1-2
clone size: few
D gene: -
V gene: TRBV6-1
CDR3 protein: CASSRTGIGYGYTF
CDR3 DNA: TGTGCCAGCAGTCGAACAGGGATTGGCTATGGCTACACCTTC

J gene: TRBJ2-1
clone size: many
D gene: -
V gene: TRBV19
CDR3 protein: CASSSGTYPGKQFF
CDR3 DNA: TGTGCCAGTAGCTCCGGGACCTATCCCGGGAAGCAGTTCTTC

J gene: TRBJ2-7
clone size: -
D gene: TRBD2
V gene: TRBV9
CDR3 protein: CASSPQAGASEQYF
CDR3 DNA: TGTGCCAGCAGCCCTCAAGCGGGAGCTAGCGAGCAGTACTTC

J gene: TRBJ2-3
clone size: many
D gene: TRBD1
V gene: TRBV5-6
CDR3 protein: CASSLRTGYPDTQYF
CDR3 DNA: TGTGCCAGCAGCTTGAGGACAGGGTACCCAGATACGCAGTATTTT

J gene: TRBJ1-1
clone size: many
D gene: -
V gene: TRBV11-2
CDR3 protein: CASSPRTVNTEAFF
CDR3 DNA: TGTGCCAGCAGCCCAAGGACCGTTAACACTGAAGCTTTCTTT

J gene: TRBJ2-2
clone size: few
D gene: TRBD2
V gene: TRBV15
CDR3 protein: CATSNRGRGTGELFF
CDR3 DNA: TGTGCCACCAGCAATCGCGGGAGAGGCACCGGGGAGCTGTTTTTT

J gene: TRBJ2-5
clone size: many
D gene: TRBD2
V gene: TRBV28
CDR3 protein: CASSSLAGVKETQYF
CDR3 DNA: TGTGCCAGCAGTTCCCTAGCGGGAGTCAAAGAGACCCAGTACTTC

J gene: TRBJ2-7
clone size: many
D gene: TRBD2
V gene: TRBV5-1
CDR3 protein: CASSVGLAGDSYEQYF
CDR3 DNA: TGCGCCAGCAGCGTGGGACTAGCGGGAGACTCCTACGAGCAGTACTTC

J gene: TRBJ2-7
clone size: many
D gene: TRBD2
V gene: TRBV4-3
CDR3 protein: CASSPTSGSPNEQYF
CDR3 DNA: TGCGCCAGCAGCCCGACTAGCGGGAGCCCCAACGAGCAGTACTTC

J gene: TRBJ2-1
clone size: few
D gene: -
V gene: TRBV7-9
CDR3 protein: CASSEYTGRYNEQFF
CDR3 DNA: TGTGCCAGCAGCGAATACACCGGGAGATACAATGAGCAGTTCTTC

J gene: TRBJ2-1
clone size: -
D gene: TRBD2
V gene: TRBV4-2
CDR3 protein: CASSQHTGLSYNEQFF
CDR3 DNA: TGTGCCAGCAGCCAACATACGGGACTATCCTACAATGAGCAGTTCTTC

J gene: TRBJ2-7
clone size: few
D gene: -
V gene: TRBV6-2/TRBV6-3
CDR3 protein: CASSYWGSEQYF
CDR3 DNA: TGTGCCAGCAGTTACTGGGGTTCCGAGCAGTACTTC

J gene: TRBJ2-3
clone size: -
D gene: TRBD2
V gene: TRBV27
CDR3 protein: CVSSLGGGKGDTQYF
CDR3 DNA: TGTGTCAGCAGTTTGGGCGGGGGAAAAGGAGATACGCAGTATTTT

J gene: TRBJ2-6
clone size: many
D gene: -
V gene: TRBV7-9
CDR3 protein: CASSLQGTGANVLTF
CDR3 DNA: TGTGCCAGCAGCTTACAGGGAACTGGGGCCAACGTCCTGACTTTC

J gene: TRBJ2-1
clone size: few
D gene: TRBD2
V gene: TRBV19
CDR3 protein: CASSIVGLAGYNEQFF
CDR3 DNA: TGTGCCAGTAGTATAGTAGGTCTAGCGGGATACAATGAGCAGTTCTTC

J gene: TRBJ2-1
clone size: few
D gene: TRBD2
V gene: TRBV7-8
CDR3 protein: CASSPRNSGSDNEQFF
CDR3 DNA: TGTGCCAGCAGCCCTCGAAATAGCGGGAGCGACAATGAGCAGTTCTTC

J gene: TRBJ2-5
clone size: many
D gene: TRBD2
V gene: TRBV9
CDR3 protein: CASSPSGEETQYF
CDR3 DNA: TGTGCCAGCAGCCCCAGCGGGGAAGAGACCCAGTACTTC

J gene: TRBJ2-7
clone size: -
D gene: -
V gene: TRBV27
CDR3 protein: CASSFLDQGPYEQYF
CDR3 DNA: TGTGCCAGCAGTTTTCTTGACCAGGGTCCCTACGAGCAGTACTTC

J gene: TRBJ2-1
clone size: -
D gene: TRBD2
V gene: TRBV14
CDR3 protein: CASSQGRWSGLSSYNEQFF
CDR3 DNA: TGTGCCAGCAGCCAAGGAAGGTGGTCGGGACTAAGCTCCTACAATGAGCAGTTCTTC

J gene: TRBJ1-3
clone size: few
D gene: -
V gene: TRBV4-1
CDR3 protein: CASSQVSGSTIYF
CDR3 DNA: TGCGCCAGCAGCCAAGTATCTGGTTCCACCATATATTTT

J gene: TRBJ1-5
clone size: few
D gene: -
V gene: TRBV4-1
CDR3 protein: CASRPTGLGNQPQHF
CDR3 DNA: TGCGCCAGCAGGCCCACAGGGTTGGGGAATCAGCCCCAGCATTTT

J gene: TRBJ1-4
clone size: -
D gene: TRBD1
V gene: TRBV13
CDR3 protein: CASSLQGTGKEKLFF
CDR3 DNA: TGTGCCAGCAGCTTACAAGGGACAGGAAAAGAAAAACTGTTTTTT

J gene: TRBJ2-7
clone size: many
D gene: -
V gene: TRBV10-3
CDR3 protein: CATRRGVGGEQYF
CDR3 DNA: TGTGCCACACGAAGGGGGGTAGGTGGCGAGCAGTACTTC

J gene: TRBJ2-7
clone size: many
D gene: TRBD2
V gene: TRBV2
CDR3 protein: CASLILAGVPQYF
CDR3 DNA: TGTGCCAGCTTAATCCTAGCGGGAGTCCCTCAGTACTTC

J gene: TRBJ1-1
clone size: many
D gene: -
V gene: TRBV5-6
CDR3 protein: CASSSSAEAFF
CDR3 DNA: TGTGCCAGCAGCTCCTCCGCCGAAGCTTTCTTT

J gene: TRBJ2-1
clone size: few
D gene: TRBD2
V gene: TRBV6-2/TRBV6-3
CDR3 protein: CASSYPKTSVREQFF
CDR3 DNA: TGTGCCAGCAGTTACCCCAAGACTAGCGTCCGTGAGCAGTTCTTC

J gene: TRBJ1-5
clone size: -
D gene: TRBD1
V gene: TRBV20-1
CDR3 protein: CSASRQGGQPQHF
CDR3 DNA: TGCAGTGCTTCTCGACAGGGCGGTCAGCCCCAGCATTTT

J gene: TRBJ1-1
clone size: many
D gene: -
V gene: TRBV12-3/TRBV12-4
CDR3 protein: CASSPEVEAFF
CDR3 DNA: TGTGCCAGCAGCCCAGAGGTTGAAGCTTTCTTT

J gene: TRBJ1-1
clone size: -
D gene: -
V gene: TRBV4-2
CDR3 protein: CASSPSLTGSTEAFF
CDR3 DNA: TGTGCCAGCAGCCCTTCACTTACAGGGAGCACTGAAGCTTTCTTT

J gene: TRBJ2-1
clone size: few
D gene: -
V gene: TRBV13
CDR3 protein: CASSPRWQNNEQFF
CDR3 DNA: TGTGCCAGCAGCCCCCGTTGGCAGAACAATGAGCAGTTCTTC

J gene: TRBJ2-3
clone size: many
D gene: TRBD2
V gene: TRBV2
CDR3 protein: CASEGELAGVDDTQYF
CDR3 DNA: TGTGCCAGCGAAGGGGAATTAGCGGGAGTCGATGATACGCAGTATTTT

J gene: TRBJ2-7
clone size: many
D gene: -
V gene: TRBV25-1
CDR3 protein: CASSDLRESYEQYF
CDR3 DNA: TGTGCCAGCAGTGACCTCCGGGAGTCCTACGAGCAGTACTTC

J gene: TRBJ1-1
clone size: many
D gene: -
V gene: TRBV3-1
CDR3 protein: CASSQDRVTEAFF
CDR3 DNA: TGTGCCAGCAGCCAAGACAGGGTCACTGAAGCTTTCTTT

J gene: TRBJ1-5
clone size: -
D gene: -
V gene: TRBV19
CDR3 protein: CASSSPSGSQPQHF
CDR3 DNA: TGTGCCAGTAGTAGCCCTTCGGGGAGTCAGCCCCAGCATTTT

J gene: TRBJ2-1
clone size: -
D gene: -
V gene: TRBV20-1
CDR3 protein: CSAEQGLPGQFF
CDR3 DNA: TGCAGTGCTGAACAGGGACTTCCCGGGCAGTTCTTC

J gene: TRBJ2-1
clone size: -
D gene: TRBD1
V gene: TRBV12-5
CDR3 protein: CASASGGPEQFF
CDR3 DNA: TGTGCTAGCGCCTCAGGGGGCCCTGAGCAGTTCTTC

J gene: TRBJ2-7
clone size: many
D gene: TRBD2
V gene: TRBV20-1
CDR3 protein: CSASILLAGGYEQYF
CDR3 DNA: TGCAGTGCTAGTATACTACTAGCGGGAGGATACGAGCAGTACTTC

J gene: TRBJ1-1
clone size: many
D gene: -
V gene: TRBV28
CDR3 protein: CASSQPQGYMNTEAFF
CDR3 DNA: TGTGCCAGCAGTCAACCTCAGGGATATATGAACACTGAAGCTTTCTTT

J gene: TRBJ2-1
clone size: many
D gene: -
V gene: TRBV6-2/TRBV6-3
CDR3 protein: CATQVPRVPNYNEQFF
CDR3 DNA: TGTGCCACCCAAGTCCCGAGGGTACCTAATTACAATGAGCAGTTCTTC

J gene: TRBJ2-1
clone size: many
D gene: -
V gene: TRBV11-2
CDR3 protein: CASSLVYRETYNEQFF
CDR3 DNA: TGTGCCAGCAGCTTAGTCTACCGGGAAACCTACAATGAGCAGTTCTTC

J gene: TRBJ2-7
clone size: many
D gene: -
V gene: TRBV6-2/TRBV6-3
CDR3 protein: CASRPGGFGEQYF
CDR3 DNA: TGTGCCAGCAGACCCGGGGGCTTTGGCGAGCAGTACTTC

J gene: TRBJ2-3
clone size: few
D gene: -
V gene: TRBV30
CDR3 protein: CAWSTRARRDTQYF
CDR3 DNA: TGTGCCTGGAGTACAAGGGCGCGGAGAGATACGCAGTATTTT

J gene: TRBJ2-7
clone size: -
D gene: -
V gene: TRBV16
CDR3 protein: CASSQSPGTSMPYEQYF
CDR3 DNA: TGTGCCAGCAGCCAGTCCCCCGGGACATCTATGCCGTACGAGCAGTACTTC